This TCR beta chain was sequenced during a study of cytomegalovirus exposure and HLA in healthy donors. Germline V lookup: CDR1 MDHEN, CDR2 SYDVKM. This CDR3 is 17 amino acids long. V lost 6 bases, J lost 3 bases, and 8 bases stayed unmatched. Details on this clone: Its target is unknown.

Whole-study findings and limits: It was reported that TCR beta sequences correctly inferred the HLA-A and HLA-B alleles for most subjects. A previous analysis found most TCR beta V segments productive roughly 90% or roughly 30% of the time.

Healthy bone marrow donors formed the donor group. The PCR ran on 60 Vbeta and 13 Jbeta primers. Sequencing was performed with immunoSEQ multiplex PCR; in TCRdb, only in-frame clones are kept and a portion is missing. Seen here are about 160,000 clones, approximately 80% observed once, and the top ten hold approximately 7%. Sequenced: PBMCs. J is TRBJ1-6 and V is TRBV28, with TRBD1 identical over 10 bases. The origin of this receptor is a woman in her twenties or thirties in good health and CMV-seropositive. As DNA, the CDR3 is TGTGCCAGCAGGTCCCGGGACAGGGGTATCTATAATTCACCCCTCCACTTT. It is translated as CASRSRDRGIYNSPLHF. The full variable domain, in which reference TRBV28 and TRBJ1-6 provide the parts outside the CDR3, is DVKVTQSSRYLVKRTGEKVFLECVQDMDHENMFWYRQDPGLGLRLIYFSYDVKMKEKGDIPEGYSVSREKKERFSLILESASTNQTSMYLCASRSRDRGIYNSPLHFGNGTRLTVT.